This T cell receptor beta chain was observed in a study of T cells in pancreatic ductal adenocarcinoma (dated by TCRdb to about 2017). Broadly, across the study: Surgically resected pancreatic ductal adenocarcinoma specimens were analyzed for the quantity, spatial distribution, and characteristics of both suppressive cells and tumor-infiltrating CD8+ T cells, an effort aimed at clarifying the adaptive T-cell response occurring naturally.

In regard to this clone: Its antigen is currently not known. Nothing much larger sits one base from this clone, and base qualities are not available.

The selected pancreatic ductal adenocarcinoma patients had received surgery without neoadjuvant therapy. Peripheral blood was collected in heparin tubes, and PBMCs were then isolated from the blood with a histopaque density gradient and cryopreserved in about 10% DMSO. The DNeasy Blood and Tissue Kit, with Proteinase K and RNase treatment, was used to extract genomic DNA from roughly seven PBMC specimens and 9 or 10 flash-frozen tumor specimens. The paper's findings and limits, for the study overall: More total productive templates and roughly 8-fold more unique clonotypes were found in blood samples than in tumor samples. Since most people with pancreatic cancer show up with disease that cannot be operated on, the resected cohort was biased toward the minority who had early-stage disease. No significant difference in T-cell clonality was found between tumor and blood, with mean clonality of around 0.11 in tumors and approximately 0.07 in blood. Because tumors are enriched in CD45RO+ effector T cells rather than naive T cells, which biases toward lower diversity, comparisons of clonality between tumor and blood may be biased.

The immunoSEQ hsTCRB kit was used to amplify TCR beta CDR3 regions from genomic DNA. High-throughput TRB CDR3 sequencing was performed on an Illumina HiSeq system. As for how the authors treated the data: The immunoSEQ software was used to analyze sequencing reads, and nonproductive sequences containing premature stops or frame-shifts were excluded. To calculate repertoire clonality, Shannon entropy was normalized by log2 of the number of unique productive sequences, and that value was subtracted from one. This immuneACCESS table, as held by TCRdb, lists in-frame sequences with V and J called but not all clones. Of the missing ones, under half trace to an unresolved V gene in checked studies; the others have no known cause. The V and J calls and clone size come from that table; D and trimming were worked out from the DNA. This sample is represented by over 90,000 clones; roughly 95% of them were singletons. The ten largest make up less than 4% of the sample.

What was sequenced was PBMCs. This TCR was recovered from a human donor with pancreatic ductal adenocarcinoma.

CDR3 protein: CASSEYETPKQYF. The nucleotides read TGTGCCAGCAGTGAATATGAGACACCGAAGCAGTACTTC. The rearrangement combines TRBV25-1 with TRBJ2-4; the D gene lacks a confident call. The CDR1 and CDR2 encoded by the germline V gene are MGHDK and SYGVNS. From cysteine to phenylalanine, the CDR3 is 13 amino acids long. Of all the DNA, just the CDR3 is kept, 39 bases in frame from base 1. V is clipped by 0 bases and J by 13 bases, and the sequence between their germline boundaries is 13 bases long.